These 12 T cell receptor beta chains share one sample of origin, sequenced in a study of graft-versus-host responses after intestinal transplantation. Using immunoSEQ multiplex PCR, the repertoire was profiled, and TCRdb retains in-frame clones only, with some absent. This table has tens of thousands of clones, 87% appearing once. Source: PBMCs, taken approximately 460 days after intestinal transplantation. The receptors here all came from a human patient who received an intestinal transplant, so some T cells may come from the graft donor.

DNA of the CDR3: TGTGCCAGCAGCCCCAGGTTTTCCGGGAGGAACACTGAAGCTTTCTTT. Protein product: CASSPRFSGRNTEAFF. The chain uses TRBV28 and TRBJ1-1; no firm D call. The CDR3 is made up of 16 amino acids. V shed 6 bases and J shed 1 base, with 18 bases lying between them. Per germline, CDR1 MDHEN and CDR2 SYDVKM.

The V gene is TRBV28, the J gene TRBJ1-6; unclear D gene. V lost 5 bases, J lost 9 bases, and 11 bases lay in between. This CDR3 spans 13 amino acids. Germline CDR1 reads MDHEN; CDR2 reads SYDVKM. This chain's CDR3 is CASSPGVGSPLHF. As DNA, the CDR3 is TGTGCCAGCAGTCCGGGCGTTGGTTCACCCCTCCACTTT.

The rearrangement links TRBV1 to TRBJ2-3; the listed D gene, TRBD2, was not tested against the DNA. TRBV1 is a listed pseudogene. CDR3 length: 13 amino acids. The CDR3 sequence is CTSSQDEGDTQYF. In DNA, the CDR3 is TGCACCAGCAGCCAAGATGAGGGAGATACGCAGTATTTT.

This sequence joins TRBV28 and TRBJ2-7; 8 nucleotides match TRBD1. The CDR3 covers 13 residues. CDR1 MDHEN and CDR2 SYDVKM come from the germline V gene. Losses at the gene ends were 4 bases for V and 1 base for J; bases not matched to a gene: 0. The CDR3 sequence is CASSWDRSYEQYF. CDR3 in DNA: TGTGCCAGCAGTTGGGACAGGTCCTACGAGCAGTACTTC.

The chain recombines TRBV5-1 with TRBJ1-1; perhaps TRBD1 as D (6 bases). CDR1 and CDR2 from the germline V gene are SGHRS and YFSETQ. The CDR3 is 15 amino acids. V shed 0 bases and J shed 0 bases, with 9 bases lying between them. CDR3 residues: CASSLAGAMNTEAFF. The CDR3 DNA follows: TGCGCCAGCAGCTTGGCGGGGGCCATGAACACTGAAGCTTTCTTT.

This clone was observed once. The genes are TRBV9 and TRBJ2-2; weak D call: TRBD1 (5 bases). Deletions cut 2 bases from V and 5 bases from J, with 7 bases between. CDR1 and CDR2 from the germline V gene are SGDLS and YYNGEE. The CDR3 length is 13 residues. Written as DNA, the CDR3 is TGTGCCAGCAGCGTCCAGGGTACCGGGGAGCTGTTTTTT. It translates to CASSVQGTGELFF.

J is TRBJ1-4 and V is TRBV11-2; D might be TRBD1 (5 bases). In germline, CDR1 is SGHAT, CDR2 FQNNGV. V was clipped by 2 bases and J by 6 bases, with 10 bases between them. The CDR3 contains 14 residues. The CDR3 protein is CASSLRRGDEKLFF. The CDR3 DNA reads TGTGCCAGCAGCTTAAGGAGGGGAGATGAAAAACTGTTTTTT.

J is TRBJ2-3 and V is TRBV6-5; 10 bases match TRBD2. In germline, CDR1 is MNHEY, CDR2 SVGAGI. J gave up 4 bases and V 6 bases, and 7 bases lay outside the gene matches. This CDR3 comprises 15 residues. CDR3 bases: TGTGCCAGCAGGTGGAATAGCGGGGGGTCAGATACGCAGTATTTT. This translates into CASRWNSGGSDTQYF.

On this clone: Its ends do not fully match the called genes, so a read error is possible. The chain uses TRBV27 and TRBJ2-1, with D maybe TRBD1 (5 bases). CDR3 size: 15 residues. Germline lookup yields CDR1 MNHEY and CDR2 SMNVEV (reference sequence). The CDR3 reads CASRPYRSSYNEQLF. CDR3 DNA: TGTGCCAGCAGGCCGTACAGGAGCTCCTACAATGAGCAGCTCTTC.

The chain links TRBV19 to TRBJ2-7, with TRBD2 identical over 7 bases. The J segment lost 7 bases and the V segment lost 5 bases, leaving 5 bases of the junction unmatched. This CDR3 is built from 12 residues. CDR1 is LNHDA, CDR2 SQIVND, per germline (reference sequence). The CDR3 DNA follows: TGTGCCAGTAGTCCTCCGGGACTAGAGCAGTACTTC. Protein product: CASSPPGLEQYF.

V is TRBV27 and J is TRBJ2-2; TRBD2 aligns across 10 bases. Germline assignment: CDR1 MNHEY and CDR2 SMNVEV (reference sequence). The CDR3 runs to 15 residues. The V segment lost 5 bases and the J segment 4 bases; nucleotides outside the gene matches: 4. The CDR3, as DNA: TGTGCCAGCAGTCCTAGCGGGAGTGGCACCGGGGAGCTGTTTTTT. Translated: CASSPSGSGTGELFF.

The chain couples TRBV5-1 to TRBJ2-7; D may match TRBD1 or TRBD2 (5 bases each). CDR3 length: 14 residues. Germline CDR1 reads SGHRS; CDR2 reads YFSETQ. The V gene lost 4 bases and the J gene lost 0 bases, with 11 bases spanning the gap. CDR3: CASSIRDGSYEQYF. The CDR3 DNA reads TGCGCCAGCAGCATCCGGGACGGCTCCTACGAGCAGTACTTC.